Sequencing of this TCR beta chain was carried out in a study of cytomegalovirus exposure and HLA in healthy donors. Study observations and caveats: Excluded: some indistinguishable V segments such as TRBV6-2 and TRBV6-3.

Amplification used 60 Vbeta primers and 13 Jbeta primers. Only in-frame clones appear in the TCRdb table, and some are missing; sequencing was by immunoSEQ multiplex PCR. This sample has roughly 150,000 clones, with 82% found just once. In the case of this clone: The antigen is unknown. A junction boundary mismatches the germline segment, possibly from a read error.

CDR3 length equals 15 residues. The germline gives CDR1 SGHDT, CDR2 YYEEEE. Whereas donors were nominally healthy upon sampling, unrecorded immune exposures were probable. The gene calls are TRBV5-6 and TRBJ1-6; 7 bases agree with TRBD1. This sequence originates from a woman aged 45-60 years in good health and CMV-seropositive. The specimen was PBMCs. CDR3 sequence reads: CASSFDREYTSPLHF. The CDR3 nucleotides are TGTGCCAGCAGCTTCGACAGGGAGTATACTTCACCCCTCCACTTT.